The 14 T cell receptor beta chains below were found in one sample sequenced in a study of T cell responses to AZD1222 COVID-19 vaccine. Some clones are missing from TCRdb's copy, which holds only in-frame ones; the method was immunoSEQ multiplex PCR. The sample holds 150,000 or so clones, 90% seen once. Here the sequenced sample was peripheral blood, taken 28 days after the second dose of the MenACWY control vaccine. These receptors were obtained from an adult who received the MenACWY meningococcal vaccine as a control.

The chain carries TRBV4-1 and TRBJ2-7; 7 bases are shared with TRBD1. This CDR3 contains 15 residues. The ends lost 2 bases at V and 2 bases at J; junction bases unmatched: 6. Germline CDR1 reads MGHRA; CDR2 reads YSYEKL. CDR3 in DNA: TGCGCCAGCAGCCAACAGGGACAGAAGACCTACGAGCAGTACTTC. This codes for CASSQQGQKTYEQYF.

The chain is built from TRBV10-3 and TRBJ2-2; TRBD1 aligns across 7 bases. The CDR3 has 16 residues. Looked up from germline, CDR1 is ENHRY and CDR2 is SYGVKD. V was clipped by 6 bases and J by 0 bases; unmatched bases: 7. The CDR3 loop is CAISQQGYANTGELFF. The CDR3 DNA is TGTGCCATCAGCCAACAGGGGTACGCGAACACCGGGGAGCTGTTTTTT.

V and J are TRBV11-2 and TRBJ2-1; 7 bases agree with TRBD1. Germline CDR1 SGHAT, CDR2 FQNNGV. V dropped 3 bases and J dropped 6; count of bases not matched to a gene: 8. The CDR3 extends over 15 amino acids. The CDR3 nucleotides read TGTGCCAGCAGCTTTACAGGGGCCACCCTCAATGAGCAGTTCTTC. Its translation: CASSFTGATLNEQFF.

The rearrangement uses TRBV7-9 and TRBJ2-7; tentatively, D is TRBD1 (6 bases). The CDR3 extends over 12 amino acids. Trimming left V 11 bases short and J 2 bases short, with 13 bases between. The germline CDR1 and CDR2 sequences are SEHNR and FQNEAQ (reference sequence). The CDR3 coding sequence is TGTGCCGGGAGTCGGACAGCCTACGAGCAGTACTTC. Its translation is CAGSRTAYEQYF.

The gene calls are TRBV7-9 and TRBJ1-6; possible D gene TRBD1, 6 bases. V was pared by 2 bases and J by 10 bases, with 15 bases between. The CDR3 is 15 residues long. The germline CDR1 and CDR2 sequences are SEHNR and FQNEAQ (reference sequence). The CDR3 spells CASSLQGQIGSPLHF. In DNA, the CDR3 is TGTGCCAGCAGCTTACAGGGGCAAATCGGCTCACCCCTCCACTTT.

The chain combines TRBV7-2 with TRBJ1-1; D remains unclear. Germline values: CDR1 SGHTA, CDR2 FQGNSA. This CDR3 comprises 14 residues. Deletions cut 7 bases from V and 0 bases from J, with 12 bases between. CDR3 in amino acids: CASTWAPLNTEAFF. The CDR3 bases are TGTGCCAGCACCTGGGCCCCCTTGAACACTGAAGCTTTCTTT.

This chain uses TRBV9 with TRBJ2-3; the match to TRBD2 covers 8 bases. The CDR3 extends over 17 amino acids. V lost 4 bases to trimming and J lost 3 bases; unmatched junction nucleotides: 13. CDR1 is SGDLS and CDR2 is YYNGEE in the germline V gene. CDR3 amino acids: CASSSPYAGGLTDTQYF. The CDR3 DNA sequence: TGTGCCAGCAGCTCCCCCTACGCGGGAGGTTTAACAGATACGCAGTATTTT.

J is TRBJ1-2 and V is TRBV5-6; D not resolved. Germline V gene sequence: CDR1 SGHDT, CDR2 YYEEEE. Trimming left V 4 bases short and J 3 bases short, with 10 bases between. CDR3 length: 13 residues. CDR3 residues: CASSQTRYYGYTF. CDR3 in DNA: TGTGCCAGCAGCCAGACTCGATACTATGGCTACACCTTC. The full variable domain, with the rest looked up from reference TRBV5-6 and TRBJ1-2, is DAGVTQSPTHLIKTRGQQVTLRCSPKSGHDTVSWYQQALGQGPQFIFQYYEEEERQRGNFPDRFSGHQFPNYSSELNVNALLLGDSALYLCASSQTRYYGYTFGSGTRLTVV.

This clone was seen once. V gene TRBV5-1 combines with J gene TRBJ2-4, with TRBD1 matching over 9 bases. The CDR3 consists of 13 residues. Trimming cost V 4 bases and J 9 bases; bases outside gene matches: 5. Germline CDR1 and CDR2: SGHRS and YFSETQ. For the CDR3, the DNA is TGCGCCAGCAGCGGGGACAGGGTAGGCATTCAGTACTTC. Its protein is CASSGDRVGIQYF.

V and J are TRBV28 and TRBJ1-4, with TRBD1 as a possible D gene (5 bases). Germline V gene sequence: CDR1 MDHEN, CDR2 SYDVKM. Deletions cut 9 bases from V and 8 bases from J, with 16 bases between. CDR3 length: 13 residues. The CDR3 region is CASGGGFMEKLFF. CDR3 bases: TGTGCCAGTGGGGGAGGCTTCATGGAAAAACTGTTTTTT.

The genes are TRBV27 and TRBJ1-2; the D gene is possibly TRBD1 (5 bases). Looked up from germline, CDR1 is MNHEY and CDR2 is SMNVEV (reference sequence). The CDR3 loop spans 12 amino acids. Trimming cost V 5 bases and J 2 bases, with 6 bases left between them. CDR3 DNA sequence: TGTGCCAGCAGTAACAGGAACTATGGCTACACCTTC. Amino acid sequence: CASSNRNYGYTF.

This chain joins TRBV4-2 and TRBJ2-7; 7 bases match TRBD2. Germline CDR1 reads LGHNA; CDR2 reads YNFKEQ. There are 16 residues in the CDR3. V lost 4 bases and J lost 2; bases outside the gene matches: 11. The CDR3, as DNA: TGTGCCAGCAGCCCCGCCCCTAGCGGCTATACCTACGAGCAGTACTTC. Its translation: CASSPAPSGYTYEQYF.

The CDR3 here is CASRSGQANGEQYF. The CDR3 nucleotides read TGTGCCAGCCGGTCGGGGCAGGCGAACGGGGAGCAGTACTTC. The chain has TRBV28 and TRBJ2-7; the D call may be TRBD1 or TRBD2 (5 bases each). V lost 8 bases and J lost 7, with 21 bases in between. Germline V lookup: CDR1 MDHEN, CDR2 SYDVKM. The CDR3 contains 14 residues.

The rearrangement links TRBV19 to TRBJ1-1; D might be TRBD1 (6 bases). The germline CDR1 and CDR2 sequences are LNHDA and SQIVND (reference sequence). V was trimmed by 6 bases and J by 1 base, leaving 15 bases between them. CDR3 size: 15 residues. The CDR3 sequence: CASSLFPGQNTEAFF. Written as DNA, the CDR3 is TGTGCCAGTAGCTTATTTCCGGGACAGAACACTGAAGCTTTCTTT.